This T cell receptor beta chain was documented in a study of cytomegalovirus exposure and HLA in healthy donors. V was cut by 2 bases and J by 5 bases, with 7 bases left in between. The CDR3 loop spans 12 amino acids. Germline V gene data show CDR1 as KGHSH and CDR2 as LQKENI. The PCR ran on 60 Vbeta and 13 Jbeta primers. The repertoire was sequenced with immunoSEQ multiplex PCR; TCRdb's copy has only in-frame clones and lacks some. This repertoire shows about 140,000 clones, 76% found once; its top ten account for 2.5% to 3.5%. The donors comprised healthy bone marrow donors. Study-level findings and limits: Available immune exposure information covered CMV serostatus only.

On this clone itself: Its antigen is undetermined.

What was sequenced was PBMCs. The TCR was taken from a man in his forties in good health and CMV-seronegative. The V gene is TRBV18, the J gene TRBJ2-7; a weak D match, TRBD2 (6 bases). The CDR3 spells CASSPGRNEQYF. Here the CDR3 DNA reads TGTGCCAGCTCACCAGGGAGGAACGAGCAGTACTTC.